This paragraph covers one TCR beta chain sequence. Its antigen remains unidentified. This sample is part of a study of shared clonotypes between healthy human individuals. TCRdb's copy holds only in-frame clones and misses some; the assay was immunoSEQ multiplex PCR. Of millions of clones in the sample, roughly 92% were seen once. The CDR3 sequence is 14 residues long. CDR1 is MDHEN, CDR2 SYDVKM, per germline. General study points: Clonotype sharing across a few donors was observed for 4% to 6.5% of naive CD4 clonotypes.

Sequencing input: naive CD4+ T cells sorted from blood. Regarding subset: CD45RA+ positively selected. The TCR originated in a man in his late teens or twenties in good health. This sequence joins TRBV28 and TRBJ2-5, with 7 bases aligning to TRBD1. With the DNA end fitting TRBJ2-7 better, the J assignment may be wrong. Here the CDR3 reads CASRAGTVSYEQYF. Written as DNA, the CDR3 is TGTGCCAGCAGGGCCGGGACAGTATCCTACGAGCAGTACTTC.